This T cell receptor (beta chain) was sequenced for a study of blood T cell repertoires in COVID-19 (dated by TCRdb to between 2020 and 2021). Describing the broader study: Collaborator samples came from the United States, Italy and Spain and covered acute and convalescent phases of COVID-19. The prospective study material was composed of cDNA or gDNA derived from T cells, B-cell-depleted T cells, or PBMCs. Subjects who had been exposed to COVID-19, were actively infected with it, or had recovered from it provided the deeply sampled blood TCRbeta repertoires that made up the dataset. The repertoires were released in a freely available public database meant as a resource for research on the immune response to SARS-CoV-2. The samples were drawn from the first 160 participants of the ongoing ImmuneRACE study and from some 1,300 subjects provided by 6 global collaborators. Nearly every sample came with metadata listing a de-identified subject ID, COVID-19 status, age in years and sex. Where HLA class I and class II types were available, the types were taken from metadata supplied by the sample provider, not from assay-based typing. What the study reported, not specific to this receptor: How much clinical and demographic metadata was included differed by source and by participant, and the metadata was provided uncurated.

TCRbeta CDR3 regions were amplified from genomic DNA using the immunoSEQ Assay, a bias-controlled multiplex PCR. Processing in the source paper ran as follows. Within the assay, amplification of reference gene primers was used to estimate how many nucleated cells each sample contained. To quantify the absolute abundance of each unique TCRbeta CDR3 rearrangement, sequence reads were collapsed and filtered. For each sample, productive Simpson clonality was calculated as the square root of Simpson's diversity index across productive rearrangements. TCRdb took over this immuneACCESS table, retaining in-frame rearrangements with V and J assigned. Such tables are incomplete; in checked studies, under half of the missing clones stem from an unresolved V gene, and the remainder is unexplained. V, J and clone size reflect that table, while D and trimming were determined from the DNA. The sample has over 15,000 clones on record, about 88% of them singletons. The ten biggest clones cover about a sixth of the sample.

Comment on this clone: No cognate antigen has been identified for it. The record has no base qualities; no much larger clone is one base away.

V lost 4 bases and J lost 8 bases, and the count of bases not matched to a germline gene is 3. The CDR3 measures 13 amino acids from cysteine to phenylalanine. Here the CDR3 DNA is all that survives: 39 bases in frame from base 1. As encoded in the germline V gene (reference sequence), CDR1 is LGHDT while CDR2 is YNNKEL. Collaborating institutions collected whole blood in K2EDTA tubes following their own protocols. For TCRbeta analysis, collaborators shipped samples in one of three forms: frozen whole blood, isolated PBMCs, or DNA extracted from either of those sample types. The source of this sequence is a man aged 65-85 years with acute or convalescent COVID-19. Recombination joined TRBV3-1 (or the pseudogene TRBV3-2) with TRBJ2-1, with TRBD2 matching 9 junction bases. What was sequenced was peripheral blood. Here the CDR3 is given as CASSRQREDEQFF. The DNA sequence follows: TGTGCCAGCAGCCGTCAGCGGGAGGATGAGCAGTTCTTC.